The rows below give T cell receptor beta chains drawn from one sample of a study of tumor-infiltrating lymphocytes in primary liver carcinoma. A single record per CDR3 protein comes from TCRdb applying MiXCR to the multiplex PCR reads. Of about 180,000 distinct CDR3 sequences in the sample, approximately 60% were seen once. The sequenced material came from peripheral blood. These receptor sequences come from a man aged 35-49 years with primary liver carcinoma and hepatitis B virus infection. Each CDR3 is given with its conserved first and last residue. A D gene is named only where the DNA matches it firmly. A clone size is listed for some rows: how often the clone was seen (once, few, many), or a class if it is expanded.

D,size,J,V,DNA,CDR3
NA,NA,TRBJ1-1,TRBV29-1,TGCAGCGTTGAAACAATGGTCCAAGGCGAAGCTTTCTTC,CSVETMVQGEAFF
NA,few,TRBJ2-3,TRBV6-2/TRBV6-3,TGTGCCAGCAGTTACTCGACCGGGGGTTCTGAAGATACGCAGTATTTT,CASSYSTGGSEDTQYF
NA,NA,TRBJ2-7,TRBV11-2,TGTGCCAACAGCTTAGTGGGGAACAAGCAGTACTTC,CANSLVGNKQYF
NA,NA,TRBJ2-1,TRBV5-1,TGCGCCAGCAGCAGGCTGGGGAGAAACGAGCAGTTCTTC,CASSRLGRNEQFF
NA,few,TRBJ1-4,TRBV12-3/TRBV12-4,TGTGCCAGCAGTTTAGGGCGGGAGAATGAAAAACTGTTTTTT,CASSLGRENEKLFF
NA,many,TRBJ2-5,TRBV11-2,TGTGCCAGCAGCTCGCTCGGGATAGAGACCCAGTACTTC,CASSSLGIETQYF
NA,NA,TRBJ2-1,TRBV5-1,TGCGCCAGCAGCTTGTTAGGTAGTAACTCCTACAATGAGCAGTTCTTC,CASSLLGSNSYNEQFF
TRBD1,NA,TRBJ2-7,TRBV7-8,TGTGCCAGCAGGTCAGGGGGCTCCTACGAGCAGTACTTC,CASRSGGSYEQYF
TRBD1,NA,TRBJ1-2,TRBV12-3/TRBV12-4,TGTGACAGCAGTTTAGAACACAGGGGGCTGGTTGGCTACACCTTC,CDSSLEHRGLVGYTF
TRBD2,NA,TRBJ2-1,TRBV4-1,TGCGCCAGCAGCCAAGTACTAGCGGGGAGGAACCAAGTAGAGCAGTTCTTC,CASSQVLAGRNQVEQFF